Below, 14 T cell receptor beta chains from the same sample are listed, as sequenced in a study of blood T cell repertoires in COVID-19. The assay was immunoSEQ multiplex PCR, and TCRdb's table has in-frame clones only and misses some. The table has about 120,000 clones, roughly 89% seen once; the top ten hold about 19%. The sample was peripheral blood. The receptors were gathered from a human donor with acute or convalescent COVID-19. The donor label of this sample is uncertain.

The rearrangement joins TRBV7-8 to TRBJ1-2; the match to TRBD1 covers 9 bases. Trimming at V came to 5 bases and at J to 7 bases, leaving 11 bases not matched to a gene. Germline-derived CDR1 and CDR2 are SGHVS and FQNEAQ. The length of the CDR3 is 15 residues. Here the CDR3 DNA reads TGTGCCAGCAGCGACCTTGGACAGGGGCTTCGTGGCTACACCTTC. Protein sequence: CASSDLGQGLRGYTF.

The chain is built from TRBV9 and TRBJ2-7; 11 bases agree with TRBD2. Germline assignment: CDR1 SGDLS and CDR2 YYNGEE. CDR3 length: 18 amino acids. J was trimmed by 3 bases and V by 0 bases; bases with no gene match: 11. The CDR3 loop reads CASSVEVGRLAGHYEQYF. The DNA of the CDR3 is TGTGCCAGCAGCGTAGAGGTAGGCCGACTAGCGGGACACTACGAGCAGTACTTC.

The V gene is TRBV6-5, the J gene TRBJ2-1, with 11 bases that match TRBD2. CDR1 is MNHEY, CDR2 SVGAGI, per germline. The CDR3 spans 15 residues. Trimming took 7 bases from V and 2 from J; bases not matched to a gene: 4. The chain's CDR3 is CASIVSGRAYNEQFF. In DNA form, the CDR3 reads TGTGCCAGCATTGTTAGCGGGAGGGCCTACAATGAGCAGTTCTTC.

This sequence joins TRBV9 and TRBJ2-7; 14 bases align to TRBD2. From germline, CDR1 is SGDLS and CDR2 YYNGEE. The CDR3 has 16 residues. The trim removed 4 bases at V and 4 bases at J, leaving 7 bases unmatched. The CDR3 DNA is TGTGCCAGCAGCCCGGGACTAGCGGGAGATCAATACGAGCAGTACTTC. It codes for CASSPGLAGDQYEQYF.

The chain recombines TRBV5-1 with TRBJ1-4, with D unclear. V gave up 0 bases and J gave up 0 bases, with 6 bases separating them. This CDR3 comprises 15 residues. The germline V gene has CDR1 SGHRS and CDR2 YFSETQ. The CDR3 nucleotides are TGCGCCAGCAGCTTGGGTCCTTCAACTAATGAAAAACTGTTTTTT. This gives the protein CASSLGPSTNEKLFF. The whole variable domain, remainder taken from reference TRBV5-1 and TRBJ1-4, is KAGVTQTPRYLIKTRGQQVTLSCSPISGHRSVSWYQQTPGQGLQFLFEYFSETQRNKGNFPGRFSGRQFSNSRSEMNVSTLELGDSALYLCASSLGPSTNEKLFFGSGTQLSVL.

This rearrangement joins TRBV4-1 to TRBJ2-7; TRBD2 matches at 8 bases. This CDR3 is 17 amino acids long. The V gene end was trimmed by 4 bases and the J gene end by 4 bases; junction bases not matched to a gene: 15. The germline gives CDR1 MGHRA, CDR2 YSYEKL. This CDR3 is CASSPRATREAGYEQYF. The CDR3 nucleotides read TGCGCCAGCAGCCCCCGGGCTACGCGGGAGGCCGGATACGAGCAGTACTTC.

Here the CDR3 reads CASSLLQGSSTEAFF. The CDR3 DNA sequence: TGTGCCAGCAGTTTGTTACAGGGGTCCTCCACTGAAGCTTTCTTT. The chain couples TRBV28 to TRBJ1-1; 7 nucleotides match TRBD1. The CDR3 extends over 15 amino acids. In germline, CDR1 is MDHEN, CDR2 SYDVKM. J gave up 4 bases and V 3 bases, and 8 bases lay outside the gene matches.

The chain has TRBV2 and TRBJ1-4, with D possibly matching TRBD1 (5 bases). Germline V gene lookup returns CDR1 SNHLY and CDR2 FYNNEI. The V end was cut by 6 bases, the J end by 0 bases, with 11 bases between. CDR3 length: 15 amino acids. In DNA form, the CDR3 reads TGTGCCAGCAGCGGACAAACTTCAACTAATGAAAAACTGTTTTTT. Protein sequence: CASSGQTSTNEKLFF. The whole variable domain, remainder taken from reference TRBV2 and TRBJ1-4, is EPEVTQTPSHQVTQMGQEVILRCVPISNHLYFYWYRQILGQKVEFLVSFYNNEISEKSEIFDDQFSVERPDGSNFTLKIRSTKLEDSAMYFCASSGQTSTNEKLFFGSGTQLSVL.

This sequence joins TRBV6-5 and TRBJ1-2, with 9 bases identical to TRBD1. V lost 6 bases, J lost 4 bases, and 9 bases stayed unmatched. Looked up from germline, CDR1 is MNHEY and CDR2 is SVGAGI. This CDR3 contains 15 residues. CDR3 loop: CASRPGQGPSYGYTF. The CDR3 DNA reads TGTGCCAGCAGACCTGGACAGGGGCCCTCCTATGGCTACACCTTC.

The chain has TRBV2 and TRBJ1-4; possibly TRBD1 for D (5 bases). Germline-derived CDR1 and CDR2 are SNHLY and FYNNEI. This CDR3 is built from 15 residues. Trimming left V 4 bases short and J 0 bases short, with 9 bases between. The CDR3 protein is CASSATVATNEKLFF. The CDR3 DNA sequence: TGTGCCAGCAGTGCGACAGTTGCAACTAATGAAAAACTGTTTTTT.

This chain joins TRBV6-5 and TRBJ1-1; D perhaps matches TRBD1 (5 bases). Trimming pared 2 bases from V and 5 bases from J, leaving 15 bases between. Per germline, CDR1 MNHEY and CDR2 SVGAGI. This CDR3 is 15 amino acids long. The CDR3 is CASSYTSREGTEAFF. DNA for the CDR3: TGTGCCAGCAGTTACACCTCTAGGGAGGGGACTGAAGCTTTCTTT.

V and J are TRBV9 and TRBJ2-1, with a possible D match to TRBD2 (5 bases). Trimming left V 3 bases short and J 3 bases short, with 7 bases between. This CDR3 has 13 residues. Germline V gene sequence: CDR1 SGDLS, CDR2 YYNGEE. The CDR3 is CASSEGVYNEQFF. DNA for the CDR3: TGTGCCAGCAGCGAGGGAGTCTACAATGAGCAGTTCTTC.

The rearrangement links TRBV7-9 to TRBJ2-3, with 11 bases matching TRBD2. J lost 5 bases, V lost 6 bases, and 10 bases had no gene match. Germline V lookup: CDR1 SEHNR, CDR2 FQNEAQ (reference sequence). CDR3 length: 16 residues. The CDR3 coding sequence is TGTGCCAGCAGTTTTACCGTAGCGGGAGGGGGAGATACGCAGTATTTT. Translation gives CASSFTVAGGGDTQYF.

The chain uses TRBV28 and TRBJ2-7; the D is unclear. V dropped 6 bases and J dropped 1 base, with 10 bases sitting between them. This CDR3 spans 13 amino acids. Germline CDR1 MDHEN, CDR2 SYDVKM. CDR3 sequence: CASRLDTSYEQYF. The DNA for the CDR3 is TGTGCCAGCAGACTTGACACTTCCTACGAGCAGTACTTC. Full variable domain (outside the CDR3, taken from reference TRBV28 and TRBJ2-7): DVKVTQSSRYLVKRTGEKVFLECVQDMDHENMFWYRQDPGLGLRLIYFSYDVKMKEKGDIPEGYSVSREKKERFSLILESASTNQTSMYLCASRLDTSYEQYFGPGTRLTVT.